One and the same sample provided the 4 T cell receptor beta chains below, sequenced in a study of T cell responses to AZD1222 COVID-19 vaccine. The method was immunoSEQ multiplex PCR; TCRdb's version includes in-frame clones alone and lacks a portion of them. The repertoire table contains over 120,000 clones. Sequencing was performed on peripheral blood. Source of these receptors: an adult in good health.

The rearrangement joins TRBV5-1 to TRBJ1-2; D gene ambiguous. V was cut by 5 bases and J by 4 bases, with 6 bases left in between. Germline lookup yields CDR1 SGHRS and CDR2 YFSETQ. The CDR3 has 11 amino acids. The CDR3 nucleotides read TGCGCCAGCAGAGGTGGCTATGGCTACACCTTC. Protein product: CASRGGYGYTF.

J is TRBJ1-1 and V is TRBV15; D is unresolved. CDR3 size: 12 residues. Germline CDR1 is LNHNV and CDR2 is YYDKDF (reference sequence). Trimming took off 0 bases at V and 8 bases at J, with 7 bases between the two ends. The CDR3 here is CATSRDAHEAFF. In DNA form, the CDR3 reads TGTGCCACCAGCAGAGATGCGCACGAAGCTTTCTTT.

The chain recombines TRBV10-1 with TRBJ1-1; perhaps TRBD1 as D (6 bases). V was shortened by 4 bases and J by 1 base, with 10 bases between the two germline ends. This CDR3 comprises 14 residues. Germline V gene sequence: CDR1 WNHNN, CDR2 SYGVQD (reference sequence). The CDR3 spells CASSAGATNTEAFF. In DNA form, the CDR3 reads TGCGCCAGCAGTGCGGGGGCGACGAACACTGAAGCTTTCTTT.

The chain employs TRBV7-8 and TRBJ2-3; 7 bases are a match to TRBD1. Per germline, CDR1 SGHVS and CDR2 FQNEAQ. The J segment lost 5 bases and the V segment lost 0 bases, leaving 2 bases of the junction unmatched. The CDR3 runs 14 residues. CDR3 DNA sequence: TGTGCCAGCAGCTTAGCCGGGGACAGAGATACGCAGTATTTT. Its translation is CASSLAGDRDTQYF.